The 21 T cell receptor beta chains below all came from one sample that was sequenced in a study of vaccination effects on CD4 cells after COVID-19. The antigens for these receptors are not known. Sequencing followed a ViraFEST assay step that expanded antigen-specific CD4+ T cells with viral peptide pools. Isolation of CD4+ T cells took place after around 10 days of culture. Every participant took two doses of the BNT162b2 or mRNA-1273 vaccine. Generated by immunoSEQ multiplex PCR, the TCRdb table keeps only in-frame clones and is missing some. This repertoire shows about 80,000 clones, roughly 80% found once; its top ten account for more than 0.95%. The material was CD4+ T cells from PBMCs cultured with HCoV-OC43 spike peptides, obtained after COVID-19 vaccination. The subset: HCoV-OC43 spike overlapping peptide pool stimulation. These receptors originate from a human donor who received a COVID-19 vaccine.

The chain joins TRBV6-5 to TRBJ2-5; the D gene is possibly TRBD2 (6 bases). V was clipped by 5 bases and J by 5 bases, with 12 bases between them. This CDR3 has 13 residues. CDR1 MNHEY and CDR2 SVGAGI come from the germline V gene. The CDR3: CASSNRDSETQYF. For the CDR3, the DNA is TGTGCCAGCAGTAACCGGGACTCTGAGACCCAGTACTTC.

This clone has more than one count but fewer than ten. J is TRBJ2-7 and V is TRBV30; D uncertain. The length of the CDR3 is 13 residues. From germline, CDR1 is GTSNPN and CDR2 SVGIG (reference sequence). The V end lost 2 bases, the J end lost 7 bases, and 15 bases lay between the germline ends. Here the CDR3 reads CAWSSRASREQYV. The DNA of the CDR3 is TGTGCCTGGAGTTCAAGGGCCAGCCGGGAGCAGTACGTC.

The chain uses TRBV24-1 and TRBJ2-1; D remains unclear. CDR3 size: 14 residues. The germline V gene encodes CDR1 KGHDR and CDR2 SFDVKD. V was shortened by 4 bases and J by 3 bases, with 9 bases between the two germline ends. The CDR3, as DNA: TGTGCCACCAGTGACCCCGGCAACTACAATGAGCAGTTCTTC. Protein: CATSDPGNYNEQFF.

The V and J genes are TRBV5-6 and TRBJ1-1; D not certain. Between the trimmed V and J ends, which lost 1 base and 1 base, there was a span of 5 bases. Per the germline V gene, CDR1 is SGHDT and CDR2 is YYEEEE. This CDR3 has 13 amino acids. In DNA form, the CDR3 reads TGTGCCAGCAGCTTGCGGCCGAACACTGAAGCTTTCTTT. Translation gives CASSLRPNTEAFF.

The chain couples TRBV9 to TRBJ2-1; no clear D gene. Trimming removed 3 bases at V and 4 bases at J, with 14 bases between. There are 15 residues in the CDR3. Germline lookup yields CDR1 SGDLS and CDR2 YYNGEE. In nucleotides, the CDR3 is TGTGCCAGCAGCGATCGGGCCGCCTCTTACAATGAGCAGTTCTTC. Translating gives CASSDRAASYNEQFF.

The J gene is TRBJ2-3, the V gene TRBV7-2, with D unresolved. The CDR3 extends over 13 amino acids. Germline V gives CDR1 SGHTA, CDR2 FQGNSA. With 1 base removed from V and 1 base from J, the gap between germline ends came to 3 bases. The CDR3 protein is CASSLGRTDTQYF. The DNA of the CDR3 is TGTGCCAGCAGCTTAGGGCGCACAGATACGCAGTATTTT.

The CDR3 here is CASSILGAGELFF. The CDR3 nucleotides are TGTGCCAGTAGTATTCTGGGGGCCGGGGAGCTGTTTTTT. This chain connects TRBV19 to TRBJ2-2; D is possibly TRBD1 or TRBD2 (5 bases each). V dropped 3 bases and J dropped 6 bases, with 8 bases sitting between them. The CDR3 length is 13 residues. Germline V gene sequence: CDR1 LNHDA, CDR2 SQIVND (reference sequence).

This rearrangement joins TRBV7-3 to TRBJ2-6; D call uncertain. V was trimmed by 4 bases and J by 0 bases, leaving 10 bases between them. The CDR3 consists of 16 residues. CDR1 is SGHTA and CDR2 is FQGTGA in the germline V gene. This CDR3 is CASSSGRVSGANVLTF. CDR3 DNA: TGTGCCAGCAGCTCTGGACGCGTCTCTGGGGCCAACGTCCTGACTTTC.

The chain has TRBV27 and TRBJ2-7, with D possibly being TRBD2 (5 bases). The CDR3 is made up of 13 amino acids. Germline-derived CDR1 and CDR2 are MNHEY and SMNVEV (reference sequence). The V gene lost 5 bases and the J gene lost 4 bases, with 12 bases spanning the gap. The CDR3 coding sequence is TGTGCCAGCAGTCCCTCACCGGGGTACGAGCAGTACGTC. As protein: CASSPSPGYEQYV.

This sequence joins TRBV4-2 and TRBJ2-3; TRBD2 aligns across 8 bases. V lost 2 bases to trimming and J lost 3 bases; unmatched junction nucleotides: 4. This CDR3 is 15 amino acids long. Germline V gives CDR1 LGHNA, CDR2 YNFKEQ. CDR3 loop: CASSQRGGPTDTQYF. The CDR3, as DNA: TGTGCCAGCAGCCAACGGGGGGGCCCGACAGATACGCAGTATTTT.

This clone has just a few counts. The chain has TRBV7-2 and TRBJ1-2, with D possibly TRBD1 on 5 matching bases. The CDR3 extends over 14 amino acids. Germline CDR1 is SGHTA and CDR2 is FQGNSA. V lost 1 base, J lost 4 bases, and 10 bases lay in between. Here the CDR3 reads CASSLVTAGYGYTF. DNA of the CDR3: TGTGCCAGCAGCTTAGTGACAGCAGGCTATGGCTACACCTTC.

This clone was picked up one time. The chain joins TRBV24-1 to TRBJ2-7; D ambiguous. This CDR3 has 17 amino acids. CDR1 is KGHDR, CDR2 SFDVKD, per germline. V dropped 4 bases and J dropped 0 bases, with 18 bases sitting between them. This CDR3 is CATSDDTPRPSSYEQYV. CDR3 in DNA: TGTGCCACCAGTGACGATACACCTCGGCCTAGCTCCTACGAGCAGTACGTC.

CDR3 nucleotide sequence: TGTGCCAGCAGCTTGATGGGTTGGCGGGGCTACACCTTC. This translates into CASSLMGWRGYTF. The genes are TRBV5-5 and TRBJ1-2; D gene unclear. The CDR3 totals 13 residues. Between the trimmed V and J ends, which lost 1 base and 8 bases, there was a span of 12 bases. Germline V gene data show CDR1 as SGHKS and CDR2 as YYEKEE (reference sequence).

This chain connects TRBV7-9 to TRBJ1-1; no clear D. Germline values: CDR1 SEHNR, CDR2 FQNEAQ (reference sequence). This CDR3 is built from 13 residues. The V end was cut by 6 bases, the J end by 1 base, with 9 bases between. The CDR3 DNA follows: TGTGCCAGCAGAGTTACACGGAACACTGAAGCTTTCTTT. This translates into CASRVTRNTEAFF.

This clone appeared a few times. The V and J genes are TRBV6-1 and TRBJ1-1; D is undetermined. CDR1 and CDR2 (germline): MNHNS, SASEGT. V lost 3 bases to trimming and J lost 2 bases, with 10 bases between them. The CDR3 is 14 amino acids. CDR3 nucleotides: TGTGCCAGCAGTGATTCCTGGGGAAACACTGAAGCTTTCTTT. The encoded protein is CASSDSWGNTEAFF.

DNA of the CDR3: TGTGCCATCAGTGCCCCCGGCGGAAGGGGGTCGGCAGAGACCCAGTACTTC. Translating gives CAISAPGGRGSAETQYF. The chain uses TRBV10-3 and TRBJ2-5; D perhaps matches TRBD1 (6 bases). V was cut by 4 bases and J by 4 bases, with 22 bases left in between. The CDR3 sequence is 17 residues long. Germline values: CDR1 ENHRY, CDR2 SYGVKD.

This clone came up once. The chain employs TRBV27 and TRBJ1-2, with D tentatively TRBD1 (6 bases). Germline CDR1 reads MNHEY; CDR2 reads SMNVEV (reference sequence). Trimming cost V 6 bases and J 8 bases, with 19 bases left between them. The CDR3 is 14 amino acids. This chain's CDR3 is CASRRGGAGSGYTF. Here the CDR3 DNA reads TGTGCCAGCAGGAGGGGGGGCGCCGGTAGCGGCTACACCTTC.

The V gene is TRBV30, the J gene TRBJ1-5, with D maybe TRBD1 (5 bases). The CDR3 totals 13 residues. The ends were cut back, 2 bases at V and 8 bases at J, with 13 bases in the middle. From germline, CDR1 is GTSNPN and CDR2 SVGIG (reference sequence). The chain's CDR3 is CAWSQQVEKPQHF. CDR3 bases: TGTGCCTGGAGTCAACAGGTTGAGAAGCCCCAGCATTTT.

The rearrangement joins TRBV24-1 to TRBJ2-5, with TRBD1 identical over 7 bases. J was trimmed by 5 bases and V by 5 bases; bases with no gene match: 4. Germline CDR1 and CDR2: KGHDR and SFDVKD. The CDR3 is 13 amino acids. CDR3 DNA: TGTGCCACCAGTGTAGGGGGCGCTGAGACCCAGTACTTC. Encoded protein: CATSVGGAETQYF.

The chain carries TRBV19 and TRBJ2-2, with D possibly matching TRBD1 (6 bases). The germline V gene has CDR1 LNHDA and CDR2 SQIVND (reference sequence). There are 14 residues in the CDR3. The V and J ends lost 6 bases and 2 bases respectively, with 10 bases between them. The CDR3: CASSTGQNTGELFF. The CDR3 region has the DNA TGTGCCAGTAGCACGGGACAAAACACCGGGGAGCTGTTTTTT.

The chain employs TRBV5-1 and TRBJ2-5; D is unclear. The germline V gene encodes CDR1 SGHRS and CDR2 YFSETQ. The CDR3 loop spans 11 amino acids. Trimming removed 4 bases from V and 2 bases from J, with 3 bases in between. The CDR3 DNA is TGCGCCAGCAGCGTGCAAGAGACCCAGTACTTC. This gives the protein CASSVQETQYF.